This record looks at one T cell receptor beta chain sequence and its context. The sample belongs to a study of CD8+CD57+ T cells in acquired aplastic anemia. Trimming at V came to 6 bases and at J to 3 bases, leaving 4 bases not matched to a gene. CDR1 MNHNS and CDR2 SASEGT come from the germline V gene. The CDR3 sequence is 13 residues long. Genomic DNA, serving as template, underwent TCR beta VDJ and CDR3 profiling. From the reads, TCRdb called clonotypes with MiXCR, one entry per CDR3 protein. Of some 130,000 distinct CDR3 sequences listed, around two fifths are singletons. The sequence was collected from a human donor in good health, serving as a control. Sequencing was performed on sorted CD4+, CD8+, or CD8+CD57+ T cells (not recorded which) from PBMCs. The chain uses TRBV6-1 and TRBJ1-2, with TRBD1 identical over 7 bases. The chain's CDR3 is CASRAGTDYGYTF. In DNA form, the CDR3 reads TGTGCCAGCAGGGCCGGGACAGACTATGGCTACACCTTC.